The clone carrying this T cell receptor (beta chain) was counted only a few times. Its antigen is undetermined. The germline V gene encodes CDR1 SEHNR and CDR2 FQNEAQ (reference sequence). Between the trimmed V and J ends, which lost 3 bases and 0 bases, there was a span of 12 bases. The CDR3 runs 15 residues. Each CDR3 protein gets one entry after TCRdb re-called the 5' RACE reads with MiXCR. The sample includes about 720,000 distinct CDR3 sequences, over 15% of them seen just once. These data originate in a study of identical twins. Among all donors, each was a healthy Caucasian. General study results and limits: Cross-sectional statistical analysis, not tracking of the same donors, underpinned the conclusions. With abundant cord blood beta clonotypes, insertions were fewer; memory repertoires showed no such pattern.

These data also formed part of another study, on T cells expressing NK-cell markers. That source notes: Seven HCMV-seropositive donors and one seronegative donor made up the eight sequenced donors.

Sequencing was performed on PBMCs. The chain is built from TRBV7-9 and TRBJ2-7; D is unclear. The clonotype comes from a woman aged 18 to 35 in good health. As DNA, the CDR3 is TGTGCCAGCAGCTTGTACAACCCAGGCTCCTACGAGCAGTACTTC. This encodes CASSLYNPGSYEQYF.